This T cell receptor (beta chain) was captured by sequencing in a study of blood T cell repertoires in COVID-19. At the level of the study: Sources were T cells, B-cell-depleted T cells, or PBMCs; the material itself was cDNA or gDNA.

The CDR3 spans 18 residues. V trimming: 3 bases; J trimming: 1 base; junction bases outside the gene matches: 12. Germline lookup yields CDR1 KGHSH and CDR2 LQKENI. Source study methods: Reference gene primer amplification yielded estimated nucleated cell counts. Some clones are missing from TCRdb's copy, which holds only in-frame ones; the method was immunoSEQ multiplex PCR. The DNA was the basis for D and trimming; V, J and clone size are from that table. Of some 170,000 clones detected, approximately 87% appear once; the ten largest clones hold about 12%. The chain is built from TRBV18 and TRBJ2-3, with TRBD1 matching 8 bases. The specimen was peripheral blood. The receptor was derived from a woman between 65 and 79 years old with COVID-19, enrolled during active disease. Here the CDR3 reads CASSPNQSSGQGTDTQYF. The CDR3 DNA follows: TGTGCCAGCTCACCCAATCAATCCTCGGGACAGGGCACAGATACGCAGTATTTT. Filled out from reference TRBV18 and TRBJ2-3, the complete variable domain reads NAGVMQNPRHLVRRRGQEARLRCSPMKGHSHVYWYRQLPEEGLKFMVYLQKENIIDESGMPKERFSAEFPKEGPSILRIQQVVRGDSAAYFCASSPNQSSGQGTDTQYFGPGTRLTVL.